This is a list of T cell receptor beta chains from one sample in a study of shared clonotypes between healthy human individuals. Generated by immunoSEQ multiplex PCR, the TCRdb table keeps only in-frame clones and is missing some. The sample lists over a million clones; around 95% were seen once. Material for sequencing was naive CD4+ T cells sorted from blood. These receptors originate from a man aged 25 to 45 in good health. Each CDR3 is given with its conserved first and last residue. Each record gives: CDR3 protein, CDR3 DNA, CDR3 length, V gene, J gene, D gene, clone size. The D gene is left open where the match is weak. A row's size may be missing; if present it is once, few, many or a size class.

CDR3 protein: CAISDRTSGSYEQYF
CDR3 DNA: TGTGCCATCAGTGACCGCACCAGCGGGAGTTACGAGCAGTACTTC
CDR3 length: 15
V gene: TRBV10-3
J gene: TRBJ2-7
D gene: TRBD2
clone size: .

CDR3 protein: CASSGAYEQYF
CDR3 DNA: TGTGCCAGCAGCGGGGCCTACGAGCAGTACTTC
CDR3 length: 11
V gene: TRBV28
J gene: TRBJ2-7
D gene: .
clone size: .

CDR3 protein: CASSGTGTDTQYF
CDR3 DNA: TGTGCCAGCAGTGGGACAGGCACAGATACGCAGTATTTT
CDR3 length: 13
V gene: TRBV28
J gene: TRBJ2-3
D gene: TRBD1
clone size: .

CDR3 protein: CASGGSTGLAANEQFF
CDR3 DNA: TGTGCCTCAGGGGGTTCTACGGGACTAGCGGCGAATGAGCAGTTCTTC
CDR3 length: 16
V gene: TRBV10-3
J gene: TRBJ2-1
D gene: TRBD2
clone size: .

CDR3 protein: CASRSNPGLAYEQYF
CDR3 DNA: TGTGCCAGCAGGTCTAATCCGGGACTAGCATACGAGCAGTACTTC
CDR3 length: 15
V gene: TRBV2
J gene: TRBJ2-7
D gene: TRBD2
clone size: .

CDR3 protein: CASSPIAGRGPYNEQFF
CDR3 DNA: TGTGCCAGCAGTCCCATAGCGGGAAGGGGACCCTACAATGAGCAGTTCTTC
CDR3 length: 17
V gene: TRBV28
J gene: TRBJ2-1
D gene: TRBD2
clone size: once

CDR3 protein: CASSQEPGKLFF
CDR3 DNA: TGCGCCAGCAGCCAAGAACCAGGAAAACTGTTTTTT
CDR3 length: 12
V gene: TRBV4-1
J gene: TRBJ1-4
D gene: .
clone size: .

CDR3 protein: CASSSRGRALHEQYF
CDR3 DNA: TGTGCCAGCAGCTCTCGCGGGAGGGCGTTGCACGAGCAGTACTTC
CDR3 length: 15
V gene: TRBV5-4
J gene: TRBJ2-7
D gene: TRBD2
clone size: .

CDR3 protein: CASSLTGVSYEQYF
CDR3 DNA: TGTGCCAGCAGCTTAACGGGGGTCTCCTACGAGCAGTACTTC
CDR3 length: 14
V gene: TRBV7-9
J gene: TRBJ2-7
D gene: .
clone size: .

CDR3 protein: CASGDKGSTDTQYF
CDR3 DNA: TGTGCCAGCGGGGACAAAGGCAGCACAGATACGCAGTATTTT
CDR3 length: 14
V gene: TRBV6-1
J gene: TRBJ2-3
D gene: .
clone size: .

CDR3 protein: CASSPQGLTNEKLFF
CDR3 DNA: TGTGCCAGCAGCCCCCAGGGGTTAACTAATGAAAAACTGTTTTTT
CDR3 length: 15
V gene: TRBV9
J gene: TRBJ1-4
D gene: .
clone size: .

CDR3 protein: CASSPLQGGTEAFF
CDR3 DNA: TGTGCCAGCTCACCACTGCAGGGCGGGACTGAAGCTTTCTTT
CDR3 length: 14
V gene: TRBV18
J gene: TRBJ1-1
D gene: .
clone size: .

CDR3 protein: CASSPGGGPYEQYF
CDR3 DNA: TGCGCCAGCAGCCCTGGGGGCGGTCCCTACGAGCAGTACTTC
CDR3 length: 14
V gene: TRBV5-1
J gene: TRBJ2-7
D gene: .
clone size: .

CDR3 protein: CASSPTGPSVNEKLFF
CDR3 DNA: TGTGCCAGCAGCCCGACAGGGCCGTCGGTAAATGAAAAACTGTTTTTT
CDR3 length: 16
V gene: TRBV16
J gene: TRBJ1-4
D gene: TRBD1
clone size: .

CDR3 protein: CASSAEAPGEQYF
CDR3 DNA: TGCGCCAGCAGTGCGGAGGCTCCCGGCGAGCAGTACTTC
CDR3 length: 13
V gene: TRBV10-1
J gene: TRBJ2-7
D gene: .
clone size: .

CDR3 protein: CASSLRRQTGTTFTDTQYF
CDR3 DNA: TGCGCCAGCAGCTTGCGTCGGCAGACCGGGACTACCTTCACAGATACGCAGTATTTT
CDR3 length: 19
V gene: TRBV5-1
J gene: TRBJ2-3
D gene: TRBD2
clone size: .

CDR3 protein: CATSRDPRDRGSYEQYF
CDR3 DNA: TGTGCCACCAGCAGAGATCCCCGGGACCGCGGGTCCTACGAGCAGTACTTC
CDR3 length: 17
V gene: TRBV15
J gene: TRBJ2-7
D gene: .
clone size: .

CDR3 protein: CASGPSYSYEQYF
CDR3 DNA: TGTGCCAGCGGACCGTCCTACTCCTACGAGCAGTACTTC
CDR3 length: 13
V gene: TRBV2
J gene: TRBJ2-7
D gene: .
clone size: .

CDR3 protein: CSAERVPLNSGANVLTF
CDR3 DNA: TGCAGCGCCGAGCGGGTTCCCCTAAACTCTGGGGCCAACGTCCTGACTTTC
CDR3 length: 17
V gene: TRBV29-1
J gene: TRBJ2-6
D gene: .
clone size: .

CDR3 protein: CASSELGYTGELFF
CDR3 DNA: TGTGCCAGCAGTGAACTGGGCTACACCGGGGAGCTGTTTTTT
CDR3 length: 14
V gene: TRBV25-1
J gene: TRBJ2-2
D gene: .
clone size: .

CDR3 protein: CASSLGGGSDTQYF
CDR3 DNA: TGTGCCAGCAGCTTGGGCGGGGGTTCAGATACGCAGTATTTT
CDR3 length: 14
V gene: TRBV7-9
J gene: TRBJ2-3
D gene: TRBD2
clone size: .

CDR3 protein: CASSVYDRGNEQFF
CDR3 DNA: TGTGCCAGTAGTGTATACGATAGGGGCAATGAGCAGTTCTTC
CDR3 length: 14
V gene: TRBV19
J gene: TRBJ2-1
D gene: .
clone size: .

CDR3 protein: CASSLGIAGHYEQYF
CDR3 DNA: TGTGCCAGCTCACTGGGGATAGCGGGACACTACGAGCAGTACTTC
CDR3 length: 15
V gene: TRBV18
J gene: TRBJ2-7
D gene: TRBD2
clone size: .

CDR3 protein: CASTALLGTGELFF
CDR3 DNA: TGTGCCAGCACGGCGCTTCTGGGCACCGGGGAGCTGTTTTTT
CDR3 length: 14
V gene: TRBV6-6
J gene: TRBJ2-2
D gene: .
clone size: .

CDR3 protein: CASSPLLAGGPYEQYF
CDR3 DNA: TGTGCCAGCTCACCTCTCCTAGCGGGAGGGCCGTACGAGCAGTACTTC
CDR3 length: 16
V gene: TRBV18
J gene: TRBJ2-7
D gene: TRBD2
clone size: .

CDR3 protein: CASSIVGIYDGYTF
CDR3 DNA: TGTGCCAGTAGTATAGTGGGGATTTACGATGGCTACACCTTC
CDR3 length: 14
V gene: TRBV19
J gene: TRBJ1-2
D gene: .
clone size: .

CDR3 protein: CSGAWGYEQYF
CDR3 DNA: TGCAGCGGTGCTTGGGGCTACGAGCAGTACTTC
CDR3 length: 11
V gene: TRBV29-1
J gene: TRBJ2-7
D gene: .
clone size: .

CDR3 protein: CASSAPRDGHDEQYF
CDR3 DNA: TGTGCCAGTAGTGCCCCCCGGGACGGACATGATGAGCAGTACTTC
CDR3 length: 15
V gene: TRBV19
J gene: TRBJ2-7
D gene: .
clone size: .

CDR3 protein: CASSRGDSGANVLTF
CDR3 DNA: TGTGCCAGTAGTCGCGGGGACTCTGGGGCCAACGTCCTGACTTTC
CDR3 length: 15
V gene: TRBV19
J gene: TRBJ2-6
D gene: .
clone size: .

CDR3 protein: CASSLDAFYGEYF
CDR3 DNA: TGTGCCAGCAGCTTAGATGCGTTTTATGGGGAGTACTTC
CDR3 length: 13
V gene: TRBV11-2
J gene: TRBJ2-7
D gene: .
clone size: .

CDR3 protein: CAIQGQLNTEAFF
CDR3 DNA: TGTGCCATCCAAGGACAGTTGAACACTGAAGCTTTCTTT
CDR3 length: 13
V gene: TRBV28
J gene: TRBJ1-1
D gene: .
clone size: .